Described below is a single T cell receptor beta chain sequence and its context. What antigen it recognizes has not been identified. A read error may account for a junction end that differs from germline. There are 15 amino acids in the CDR3, from cysteine to phenylalanine inclusive. Just the 45-base CDR3 DNA is kept, in frame starting at base 1. The germline V gene (reference sequence) gives CDR1 as MNHEY and CDR2 as SMNVEV. Libraries came from PCR. Sequencing used a NextSeq 500. Preparation of bulk TCR libraries followed a previously described approach, with the TCR primers listed in Table S5. Total RNA was purified with the Qiagen AllPrep DNA/RNA kit. Before analysis, reads from multiple sequencing runs of the same library were pooled. The published analysis was carried out like this. Reads were retained only if the reads had an exact TCR constant sequence, and the retained reads were trimmed to 150 nt and grouped according to their 12-nt molecular barcodes. Reads inside each barcode group were sub-clustered using a 15% Levenshtein threshold, and a quality-weighted consensus sequence was constructed for each RNA molecule. Non-functional sequences were excluded, and lower-count sequences lying one edit away from another sequence were also excluded. On the basis of fitting two negative binomial distributions, barcode sub-clusters with fewer than 20% of the maximum read count were discarded. TCRdb reprocessing: public reads trimmed at Q25 with fastp, clones called with MiXCR, in-frame beta chains kept. Entries are consolidated by CDR3 protein sequence, retaining the most common genes and DNA. The V and J calls were not made by the authors but by TCRdb's processing. The sample has under 350,000 distinct CDR3 sequences on record, roughly a quarter of them singletons. The leading ten clones occupy 0.7% to 0.95% of the sample.

The sample is drawn from a study of molecular identifiers for immune sequencing clone quantification (dated by TCRdb to 2017 to 2018). For the study in its entirety: For a replicate experiment, RNA from around 20,000 or 99,000 naive CD8 T cells was divided into five aliquots, of which four were sequenced. CD8 T cells were used in a methods study to benchmark molecular-identifier clustering-based TCR repertoire sequencing (MIDCIRS) and TCR RNA copy counting. General study outcomes and caveats: Spiked-in Jurkat TCR RNA equal to a single cell's worth was reported to be detectable even within 1,100,000 naive CD8 T cells. The naive libraries included spiked-in Jurkat TCR RNA (under eleven copies' worth), and this Jurkat TCR RNA is not part of the donor repertoire. Highly expanded clone sizes could be underestimated if identical TCR molecules share a barcode. Modeling estimated 2.5 to 3 recovered TCR RNA copies per cell, compared with about 10 by digital PCR, which implies 30% to 35% capture efficiency. Clones above 20 RNA copies held over 97% of molecules in CMV-specific effector cells but under 1% in naive cells. When barcode sub-clustering was omitted, TCR diversity was inflated by chimeric consensus sequences, with chimeras reaching as high as 47%.

Naive CD8 T cell libraries were made from around 18,000 to 910,000 sorted cells using 10%, 30% or 50% of purified RNA. Naive CD8 T cells were FACS-sorted as CD8+CD4-CCR7+CD45RA+ on a BD FACSAria II into RLT Plus buffer. To test detection sensitivity, Jurkat RNA equivalent to more than 9 TCR copies was spiked into samples of roughly 18,000-1,000,000 naive CD8 T cells. Enrichment of CD8 T cells was performed with RosetteSep CD8+ T Cell Enrichment Cocktail and Ficoll-Paque, after which ACK red cell lysis was carried out. The V and J genes are TRBV27 and TRBJ2-7; 11 bases in between match TRBD2. Sequenced input: naive CD8+ T cells from blood, with Jurkat cell RNA spiked in. The cell subset or site label, as the study defines it: FACS-sorted CD8+CD4-CCR7+CD45RA+ naive T cells. This sequence originates from a human donor in good health. Some libraries in this study had Jurkat cell RNA spiked in. The DNA reads TGTGCCGGCAGGGAGGGACTAGCGGCAACCTACGAGCAGTACTTC. Its protein reads: CAGREGLAATYEQYF.